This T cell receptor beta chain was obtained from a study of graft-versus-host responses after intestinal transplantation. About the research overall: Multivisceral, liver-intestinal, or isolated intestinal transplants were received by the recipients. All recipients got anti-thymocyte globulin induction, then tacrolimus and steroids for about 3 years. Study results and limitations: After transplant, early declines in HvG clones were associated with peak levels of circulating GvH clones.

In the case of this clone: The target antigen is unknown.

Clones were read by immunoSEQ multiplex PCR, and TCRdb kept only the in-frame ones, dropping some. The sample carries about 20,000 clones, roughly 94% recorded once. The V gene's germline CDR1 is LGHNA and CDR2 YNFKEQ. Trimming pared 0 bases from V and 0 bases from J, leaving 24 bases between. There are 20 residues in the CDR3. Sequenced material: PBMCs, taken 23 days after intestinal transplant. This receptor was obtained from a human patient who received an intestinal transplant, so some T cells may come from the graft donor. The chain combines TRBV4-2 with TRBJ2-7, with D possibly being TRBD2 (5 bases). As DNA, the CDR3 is TGTGCCAGCAGCCAAGATAAGACCGGGGTAGTGCGCCTGAGCTCCTACGAGCAGTACTTC. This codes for CASSQDKTGVVRLSSYEQYF.